The 20 T cell receptor beta chains given below trace back to one sample, sequenced in a study of T cell responses to AZD1222 COVID-19 vaccine. The data were produced by immunoSEQ multiplex PCR, yet TCRdb's version contains in-frame clones alone and is incomplete. The table includes under 140,000 clones, approximately 90% detected once. Material: peripheral blood, obtained on day 0 of AZD1222 vaccination. The receptors come from an adult in good health.

The chain combines TRBV4-2 with TRBJ1-1, with no clear D. Germline V gene data show CDR1 as LGHNA and CDR2 as YNFKEQ. This CDR3 has 12 residues. The germline V and J ends were trimmed by 4 bases and 6 bases, with 9 bases remaining between them. CDR3 loop: CASSPPSAEAFF. Here the CDR3 DNA reads TGTGCCAGCAGCCCACCGTCCGCTGAAGCTTTCTTT.

The chain links TRBV6-1 to TRBJ1-2, with 7 nucleotides matching TRBD1. Germline values: CDR1 MNHNS, CDR2 SASEGT. Germline trimming cut 3 bases from V and 0 bases from J; bases unmatched to any gene: 7. This CDR3 is built from 16 residues. CDR3 protein: CASSDQRQGANYGYTF. CDR3 sequence (DNA): TGTGCCAGCAGTGACCAAAGACAGGGCGCTAACTATGGCTACACCTTC.

V is TRBV6-5 and J is TRBJ2-2; TRBD2 is a possible D gene (6 bases). Trimming took 4 bases from V and 6 from J, leaving 15 bases between them. The CDR3 totals 15 residues. Germline CDR1 is MNHEY and CDR2 is SVGAGI. In nucleotides, the CDR3 is TGTGCCAGCAGTTCGGGACTCCGGGCGTCCGGGGAGCTGTTTTTT. Its translation: CASSSGLRASGELFF.

This clone has a single count. The rearrangement joins TRBV15 to TRBJ1-1; unclear D gene. CDR1 and CDR2 from the germline V gene are LNHNV and YYDKDF (reference sequence). The CDR3 runs to 15 residues. Trimming removed 1 base from V and 3 bases from J, with 12 bases in between. DNA of the CDR3: TGTGCCACCAGCAGAGGTGGCGCCCTGGACACTGAAGCTTTCTTT. Protein sequence: CATSRGGALDTEAFF.

The chain links TRBV5-1 to TRBJ2-3; 8 bases are shared with TRBD2. J gave up 4 bases and V 2 bases, and 9 bases lay outside the gene matches. The CDR3 length is 16 residues. Germline-derived CDR1 and CDR2 are SGHRS and YFSETQ. DNA for the CDR3: TGCGCCAGCAGCTTTGGTTCATTAGCGGGACCAGATACGCAGTATTTT. The encoded protein is CASSFGSLAGPDTQYF.

In DNA form, the CDR3 reads TGCGCCAGCAGCTTCTCCGGGACTAGCACAGATACGCAGTATTTT. Its translation: CASSFSGTSTDTQYF. The genes are TRBV5-1 and TRBJ2-3, with a weak D call TRBD2 (6 bases). Germline lookup yields CDR1 SGHRS and CDR2 YFSETQ. The CDR3 extends over 15 amino acids. V was shortened by 2 bases and J by 0 bases, with 10 bases between the two germline ends.

The genes are TRBV19 and TRBJ2-7, with 9 positions matching TRBD2. Trimming took 3 bases from V and 1 from J; bases not matched to a gene: 1. This CDR3 spans 14 amino acids. From germline, CDR1 is LNHDA and CDR2 SQIVND (reference sequence). The CDR3: CASSMLAGSYEQYF. Written as DNA, the CDR3 is TGTGCCAGTAGTATGCTAGCGGGATCCTACGAGCAGTACTTC.

V is TRBV18 and J is TRBJ1-5; no definite D call. V was trimmed by 6 bases and J by 2 bases, leaving 11 bases between them. CDR3 size: 14 residues. Germline CDR1 and CDR2: KGHSH and LQKENI. DNA of the CDR3: TGTGCCAGCTCCGGGAGTAGCGGCAATCAGCCCCAGCATTTT. Protein sequence: CASSGSSGNQPQHF.

As DNA, the CDR3 is TGTGCCAGCTCAACTCAAGCCGGGAGAAAGAGCTCCTATAATTCACCCCTCCACTTT. Its translation is CASSTQAGRKSSYNSPLHF. This sequence joins TRBV18 and TRBJ1-6; unclear D gene. This CDR3 has 19 residues. V was shortened by 5 bases and J by 0 bases, with 20 bases between the two germline ends. Germline V lookup: CDR1 KGHSH, CDR2 LQKENI.

V usage is TRBV4-2 and J usage is TRBJ2-7, with a possible D match to TRBD2 (6 bases). The CDR3 extends over 15 amino acids. The V gene's germline CDR1 is LGHNA and CDR2 YNFKEQ. V lost 1 base and J 3 bases, leaving 13 bases between the germline ends. The CDR3 DNA reads as TGTGCCAGCAGCCAAGCCGGGGGAACTGGCTACGAGCAGTACTTC. This gives the protein CASSQAGGTGYEQYF.

J is TRBJ1-1 and V is TRBV4-1; a possible D gene is TRBD1 (6 bases). The V end lost 3 bases, the J end lost 3 bases, and 20 bases lay between the germline ends. Per the germline V gene, CDR1 is MGHRA and CDR2 is YSYEKL. This CDR3 comprises 17 residues. The CDR3 sequence is CASSQGGGRTLYTEAFF. In nucleotides, the CDR3 is TGCGCCAGCAGCCAGGGGGGCGGGAGGACACTTTACACTGAAGCTTTCTTT.

The V call is TRBV11-2, the J call TRBJ1-2; no clear D gene. Looked up from germline, CDR1 is SGHAT and CDR2 is FQNNGV. This CDR3 region has 12 residues. With 6 bases removed from V and 3 bases from J, the gap between germline ends came to 8 bases. The CDR3 protein is CASSHRDYGYTF. The CDR3 DNA sequence: TGTGCCAGCAGTCACCGGGACTATGGCTACACCTTC.

The J gene is TRBJ1-1, the V gene TRBV6-5; D is perhaps TRBD1 (5 bases). The CDR3 runs 15 residues. From germline, CDR1 is MNHEY and CDR2 SVGAGI. Trimming shortened V by 5 bases and J by 0 bases, and 13 bases separated the two germline ends. CDR3: CASSRGPPMNTEAFF. The CDR3 region has the DNA TGTGCCAGCAGTAGGGGACCCCCAATGAACACTGAAGCTTTCTTT.

The chain couples TRBV7-9 to TRBJ1-3; TRBD1 agrees at 7 bases. Germline V gives CDR1 SEHNR, CDR2 FQNEAQ (reference sequence). The CDR3 totals 18 residues. Losses at the gene ends were 1 base for V and 0 bases for J; bases not matched to a gene: 9. CDR3 nucleotides: TGTGCCAGCAGCTTAGGAGGGGGCGGATTTATCTCTGGAAACACCATATATTTT. This gives the protein CASSLGGGGFISGNTIYF.

The rearrangement links TRBV18 to TRBJ1-1; D is unclear. The CDR3 is made up of 14 amino acids. Germline CDR1 is KGHSH and CDR2 is LQKENI. Trimming took off 3 bases at V and 1 base at J, with 9 bases between the two ends. CDR3 nucleotide sequence: TGTGCCAGCTCACCGGAGAACGGGAACACTGAAGCTTTCTTT. It is translated as CASSPENGNTEAFF. The entire variable domain, with the rest obtained from reference TRBV18 and TRBJ1-1, is as follows: NAGVMQNPRHLVRRRGQEARLRCSPMKGHSHVYWYRQLPEEGLKFMVYLQKENIIDESGMPKERFSAEFPKEGPSILRIQQVVRGDSAAYFCASSPENGNTEAFFGQGTRLTVV.

V is TRBV19 and J is TRBJ1-1, with D possibly TRBD1 on 6 matching bases. V was trimmed by 10 bases and J by 1 base, leaving 22 bases between them. Looked up from germline, CDR1 is LNHDA and CDR2 is SQIVND (reference sequence). This CDR3 comprises 16 residues. The CDR3 DNA reads TGTGCCACCACGACAGGCACCCTCGTTGGGAACACTGAAGCTTTCTTT. This codes for CATTTGTLVGNTEAFF.

V usage is TRBV7-9 and J usage is TRBJ1-2; D call uncertain. Between the trimmed V and J ends, which lost 5 bases and 7 bases, there was a span of 20 bases. This CDR3 contains 15 residues. Per germline, CDR1 SEHNR and CDR2 FQNEAQ (reference sequence). The CDR3 bases are TGTGCCAGCAGCCCGCGGGCCTGGGATCTCGGTGGCTACACCTTC. This translates into CASSPRAWDLGGYTF.

The rearrangement joins TRBV5-5 to TRBJ2-1, with 11 nucleotides matching TRBD2. Trimming cost V 0 bases and J 1 base; bases outside gene matches: 0. CDR1 is SGHKS and CDR2 is YYEKEE in the germline V gene (reference sequence). CDR3 length: 16 residues. CDR3 sequence (DNA): TGTGCCAGCAGCTTGGGACTAGCGGGATCCTACAATGAGCAGTTCTTC. Translating it yields CASSLGLAGSYNEQFF.

The DNA for the CDR3 is TGCAGCGTTGTGGACCCAGGCACTGAAGCTTTCTTT. It is translated as CSVVDPGTEAFF. The chain has TRBV29-1 and TRBJ1-1, with unresolved D. The germline gives CDR1 SQVTM, CDR2 ANQGSEA. This CDR3 spans 12 amino acids. With 4 bases removed from V and 4 bases from J, the gap between germline ends came to 10 bases.

The chain recombines TRBV10-1 with TRBJ2-7; D possibly corresponds to TRBD1 (5 bases). Trimming cost V 0 bases and J 0 bases, with 6 bases left between them. The germline V gene encodes CDR1 WNHNN and CDR2 SYGVQD (reference sequence). The CDR3 is 14 residues long. DNA for the CDR3: TGCGCCAGCAGTGAGTCGACAGCCTCCTACGAGCAGTACTTC. Amino acid sequence: CASSESTASYEQYF.